The T cell receptor (beta chain) described here comes from a study of cytomegalovirus exposure and HLA in healthy donors. Study-level findings and limits: Indistinguishable V segments, including TRBV6-2 and TRBV6-3, were excluded.

For this clone: Its target is unknown.

Primers included in the PCR were 60 Vbeta and 13 Jbeta primers. Libraries were prepared by immunoSEQ multiplex PCR; TCRdb keeps only in-frame clonotypes and omits some of them. The sample records 150,000 to 200,000 clones, around 75% being singletons. The ends lost 5 bases at V and 4 bases at J; junction bases unmatched: 11. Per germline, CDR1 SGHTA and CDR2 FQGNSA. CDR3 length: 16 amino acids. The chain couples TRBV7-2 to TRBJ2-5; TRBD1 agrees at 9 bases. The sequenced material came from PBMCs. The receptor was isolated from a female donor in good health and CMV-seronegative. CDR3 DNA: TGTGCCAGCAGCCGGGCCAACAGGGGGCCGGGAGAGACCCAGTACTTC. Protein: CASSRANRGPGETQYF.